This T cell receptor (beta chain) comes out of a study of T cell responses to AZD1222 COVID-19 vaccine. Overall study findings and caveats: At baseline, seropositivity was found in only a handful of AZD1222 recipients.

The germline V and J ends were trimmed by 3 bases and 9 bases, with 26 bases remaining between them. CDR3 length equals 18 residues. Germline lookup yields CDR1 LNHDA and CDR2 SQIVND (reference sequence). In regard to this clone: What it binds is not known.

TCRdb keeps only in-frame clones here, not all; method: immunoSEQ multiplex PCR. The sample lists 110,000 to 150,000 clones, around 92% occurring once. The TCR was taken from an adult in good health. The genes are TRBV19 and TRBJ2-2; a weak D match, TRBD1 (6 bases). The starting material was peripheral blood, obtained on day 0 of AZD1222 vaccination. CDR3 nucleotide sequence: TGTGCCAGTAGTATTCGTCGGGTAGGCAGGGGTCCTAGTCGGGAGCTGTTTTTT. Translation: CASSIRRVGRGPSRELFF.